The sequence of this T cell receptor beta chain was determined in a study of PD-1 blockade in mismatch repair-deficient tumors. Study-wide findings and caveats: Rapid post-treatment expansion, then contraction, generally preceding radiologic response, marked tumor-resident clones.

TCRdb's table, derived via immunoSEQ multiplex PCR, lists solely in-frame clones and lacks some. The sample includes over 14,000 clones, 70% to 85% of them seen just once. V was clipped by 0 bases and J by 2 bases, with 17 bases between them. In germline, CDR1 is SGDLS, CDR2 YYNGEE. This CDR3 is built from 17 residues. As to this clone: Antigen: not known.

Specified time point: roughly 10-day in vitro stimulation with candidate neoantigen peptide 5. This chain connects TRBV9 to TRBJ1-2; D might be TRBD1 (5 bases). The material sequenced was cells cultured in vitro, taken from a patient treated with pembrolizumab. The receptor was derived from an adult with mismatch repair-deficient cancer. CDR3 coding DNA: TGTGCCAGCAGCGTAGCTCGGGCTGGGGCATTAAACTATGGCTACACCTTC. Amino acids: CASSVARAGALNYGYTF.